One and the same sample provided the 25 T cell receptor beta chains below, sequenced in a study of radiation and T cells in renal cell carcinoma. This table comes from immunoSEQ multiplex PCR, and its TCRdb copy is limited to in-frame clones, with some not included. The data hold some 76,000 clones, with 82% observed a single time. Time point given: blood 2 weeks post-SBRT. Sample treatment: 15 Gy SBRT to primary tumor, nephrectomy 4 weeks later. This specimen was blood, taken from a patient whose treatment included radiotherapy and nephrectomy. The receptors shown here come from a man aged 60-69 years with renal cell carcinoma.

This clone occurred once. CDR3 DNA: TGTGCCAGCACTCCCGCCCGGGACAGGGACGAGCAGTTCTTC. Translation: CASTPARDRDEQFF. The rearrangement uses TRBV5-4 and TRBJ2-1; 9 bases line up with TRBD1. The CDR3 has 14 amino acids. V was clipped by 6 bases and J by 10 bases; unmatched bases: 11. Germline values: CDR1 SGHNT, CDR2 YYREEE (reference sequence).

The chain is built from TRBV5-1 and TRBJ2-2; D gene unclear. Germline CDR1 reads SGHRS; CDR2 reads YFSETQ. The CDR3 contains 14 residues. Deletions cut 0 bases from V and 7 bases from J, with 10 bases between. CDR3 residues: CASSLALAGGELFF. As DNA, the CDR3 is TGCGCCAGCAGCTTGGCCCTGGCTGGCGGGGAGCTGTTTTTT.

V is TRBV18 and J is TRBJ1-1; D remains ambiguous. Germline loops: CDR1 KGHSH, CDR2 LQKENI. The CDR3 consists of 15 residues. Trimming removed 3 bases at V and 1 base at J, with 12 bases between. CDR3 amino acids: CASSPSSGQNTEAFF. CDR3 sequence (DNA): TGTGCCAGCTCACCGTCTTCTGGGCAGAACACTGAAGCTTTCTTT.

In its sample, this clone was seen a few times. The chain has TRBV6-5 and TRBJ2-1; no clear D gene. The length of the CDR3 is 15 residues. The germline CDR1 and CDR2 sequences are MNHEY and SVGAGI. V lost 3 bases and J lost 0, with 9 bases in between. The CDR3 region is CASSYWKSSYNEQFF. The CDR3 coding sequence is TGTGCCAGCAGTTATTGGAAGAGCTCCTACAATGAGCAGTTCTTC.

Only a few counts were recorded for this clone. The chain carries TRBV29-1 and TRBJ1-2; 8 bases line up with TRBD1. V was clipped by 0 bases and J by 2 bases; unmatched bases: 5. The CDR3 has 15 amino acids. Germline V gene lookup returns CDR1 SQVTM and CDR2 ANQGSEA. The DNA of the CDR3 is TGCAGCGTTGAAGATCGGACAGGGCCCAACTATGGCTACACCTTC. Translating gives CSVEDRTGPNYGYTF.

V is TRBV27 and J is TRBJ1-5; D unclear. Looked up from germline, CDR1 is MNHEY and CDR2 is SMNVEV (reference sequence). V lost 6 bases and J lost 10, with 16 bases in between. The CDR3 runs to 13 residues. The CDR3 spells CASSWTAVDPQHF. The CDR3 DNA reads as TGTGCCAGCAGCTGGACGGCCGTGGATCCCCAGCATTTT.

V usage is TRBV5-1 and J usage is TRBJ2-2, with D perhaps TRBD2 (6 bases). The germline CDR1 and CDR2 sequences are SGHRS and YFSETQ. The V end was cut by 0 bases, the J end by 3 bases, with 9 bases between. The CDR3 loop spans 15 amino acids. The CDR3: CASSLARLDTGELFF. CDR3 sequence (DNA): TGCGCCAGCAGCTTGGCCCGACTAGACACCGGGGAGCTGTTTTTT. The whole variable domain, remainder taken from reference TRBV5-1 and TRBJ2-2, is KAGVTQTPRYLIKTRGQQVTLSCSPISGHRSVSWYQQTPGQGLQFLFEYFSETQRNKGNFPGRFSGRQFSNSRSEMNVSTLELGDSALYLCASSLARLDTGELFFGEGSRLTVL.

This sequence joins TRBV10-3 and TRBJ2-1; the match to TRBD2 covers 8 bases. The CDR3 totals 14 residues. The junction had 4 bases not matched to a gene; V was cut back by 5 bases and J by 4 bases. Germline V gives CDR1 ENHRY, CDR2 SYGVKD. The CDR3 loop is CAISQTSAYNEQFF. In nucleotides, the CDR3 is TGTGCCATCAGTCAGACTAGCGCATACAATGAGCAGTTCTTC.

The chain employs TRBV7-2 and TRBJ2-5, with 7 bases fitting TRBD2. Looked up from germline, CDR1 is SGHTA and CDR2 is FQGNSA. J was trimmed by 5 bases and V by 7 bases; bases with no gene match: 7. This CDR3 is built from 13 residues. The CDR3 region is CASTLTREETQYF. Here the CDR3 DNA reads TGTGCCAGCACCCTCACGCGGGAGGAGACCCAGTACTTC.

V usage is TRBV10-3 and J usage is TRBJ2-3; possibly TRBD2 for D (5 bases). The CDR3 has 13 residues. V lost 4 bases, J lost 3 bases, and 8 bases lay in between. Looked up from germline, CDR1 is ENHRY and CDR2 is SYGVKD. The DNA for the CDR3 is TGTGCCATCAGTGGTACTAGTACAGATACGCAGTATTTT. Translated: CAISGTSTDTQYF.

This clone was seen a single time. This chain connects TRBV11-1 to TRBJ1-1; D might be TRBD1 (5 bases). Between the trimmed V and J ends, which lost 4 bases and 1 base, there was a span of 10 bases. The germline CDR1 and CDR2 sequences are SGHAT and FQDESV (reference sequence). The CDR3 runs to 14 residues. The chain's CDR3 is CASSSRTGNTEAFF. The CDR3, as DNA: TGTGCCAGCAGCTCGCGAACAGGGAACACTGAAGCTTTCTTT.

This chain uses TRBV2 with TRBJ2-3, with D perhaps TRBD1 (6 bases). The CDR3 contains 12 residues. The ends were cut back, 6 bases at V and 11 bases at J, with 15 bases in the middle. Germline V gene sequence: CDR1 SNHLY, CDR2 FYNNEI. CDR3: CASSVTGLQQYF. The DNA for the CDR3 is TGTGCCAGCAGCGTCACAGGGCTCCAGCAGTATTTT.

This clone was seen a single time. The CDR3 DNA reads TGCGCCAGCAGCTACCGGGAGCCGAGGTCCTACAATGAGCAGTTCTTC. As protein: CASSYREPRSYNEQFF. The chain is built from TRBV5-1 and TRBJ2-1; weak D call: TRBD2 (6 bases). This CDR3 is 16 amino acids long. V lost 3 bases and J 1 base, leaving 14 bases between the germline ends. CDR1 and CDR2 (germline): SGHRS, YFSETQ.

The J gene is TRBJ2-5, the V gene TRBV19, with TRBD2 identical over 12 bases. V lost 5 bases and J lost 4; bases outside the gene matches: 8. The germline gives CDR1 LNHDA, CDR2 SQIVND (reference sequence). The CDR3 spans 16 residues. The CDR3 is CASSPSGRGRGETQYF. The CDR3 DNA reads TGTGCCAGTAGTCCTAGCGGGAGGGGGAGAGGAGAGACCCAGTACTTC.

The chain is built from TRBV6-6 and TRBJ2-3; a possible D gene is TRBD2 (5 bases). CDR3 length equals 16 residues. Germline V CDR1 and CDR2: MNHNY, SVGAGI (reference sequence). Trimming took off 0 bases at V and 4 bases at J, with 14 bases between the two ends. CDR3 sequence: CASSYSRLAYADTQYF. The CDR3 region has the DNA TGTGCCAGCAGTTACTCGAGGCTAGCCTATGCAGATACGCAGTATTTT.

A single count supports this clone. The chain links TRBV6-1 to TRBJ2-1, with D unresolved. The germline V gene has CDR1 MNHNS and CDR2 SASEGT. V was clipped by 7 bases and J by 6 bases, with 13 bases between them. This CDR3 has 13 residues. In nucleotides, the CDR3 is TGTGCCAGCACCGACGTAGTGTTCAATGAGCAGTTCTTC. Protein: CASTDVVFNEQFF.

This chain uses TRBV11-1 with TRBJ2-1; TRBD2 matches at 9 bases. Germline CDR1 SGHAT, CDR2 FQDESV (reference sequence). V lost 2 bases, J lost 0 bases, and 8 bases stayed unmatched. This CDR3 has 18 residues. The chain's CDR3 is CASSLNPPSGISYNEQFF. Written as DNA, the CDR3 is TGTGCCAGCAGCTTAAATCCCCCTAGCGGGATCTCCTACAATGAGCAGTTCTTC.

V gene TRBV25-1 combines with J gene TRBJ1-2, with TRBD1 as a possible D gene (5 bases). V was trimmed by 3 bases and J by 6 bases, leaving 17 bases between them. Germline CDR1 is MGHDK and CDR2 is SYGVNS. This CDR3 has 15 amino acids. The chain's CDR3 is CASSESGTLTDGYTF. DNA of the CDR3: TGTGCCAGCAGTGAGTCAGGGACCCTAACGGATGGCTACACCTTC.

The rearrangement links TRBV5-1 to TRBJ2-7; no reliable D call. Trimming removed 3 bases from V and 3 bases from J, with 4 bases in between. Germline V gives CDR1 SGHRS, CDR2 YFSETQ. The CDR3 consists of 11 residues. The CDR3 spells CASSSGYEQYF. In DNA form, the CDR3 reads TGCGCCAGCAGCTCAGGCTACGAGCAGTACTTC. Variable domain in full (rest from reference TRBV5-1 and TRBJ2-7): KAGVTQTPRYLIKTRGQQVTLSCSPISGHRSVSWYQQTPGQGLQFLFEYFSETQRNKGNFPGRFSGRQFSNSRSEMNVSTLELGDSALYLCASSSGYEQYFGPGTRLTVT.

This chain uses TRBV15 with TRBJ2-7; 13 bases are shared with TRBD2. The V gene's germline CDR1 is LNHNV and CDR2 YYDKDF (reference sequence). The CDR3 runs to 17 residues. V gave up 0 bases and J gave up 5 bases; unmatched junction bases: 7. The CDR3 DNA reads TGTGCCACCAGCAGAGATGGGGGACTAGCGGGGATTGACGAGCAGTACTTC. It translates to CATSRDGGLAGIDEQYF.

The chain has TRBV21-1 and TRBJ1-1. TRBV21-1 is a recognized pseudogene. The CDR3 extends over 17 amino acids. The CDR3 nucleotides read TGTGCCAGCAGCAAAGTTTACCGACGGGGGGGCAAGAATGGAGCTTTCTTT. Amino acid sequence: CASSKVYRRGGKNGAFF.

The chain couples TRBV28 to TRBJ2-5; D perhaps matches TRBD1 (5 bases). The CDR3 has 21 amino acids. V lost 5 bases to trimming and J lost 3 bases, with 34 bases between them. Germline V lookup: CDR1 MDHEN, CDR2 SYDVKM. CDR3 bases: TGTGCCAGCAGTCACCCACCTGGGGTTAGACAGAACCAACGATTTAAAGAGACCCAGTACTTC. This encodes CASSHPPGVRQNQRFKETQYF.

This clone was recorded once. The chain employs TRBV7-9 and TRBJ2-1; 7 bases map to TRBD1. The V segment lost 3 bases and the J segment 8 bases; nucleotides outside the gene matches: 4. The CDR3 extends over 13 amino acids. Germline CDR1 reads SEHNR; CDR2 reads FQNEAQ (reference sequence). The CDR3 DNA follows: TGTGCCAGCAGCTTGGGACAGAGGGATGAGCAGTTCTTC. Protein product: CASSLGQRDEQFF. The complete variable domain, with remaining parts taken from reference TRBV7-9 and TRBJ2-1, reads DTGVSQNPRHKITKRGQNVTFRCDPISEHNRLYWYRQTLGQGPEFLTYFQNEAQLEKSRLLSDRFSAERPKGSFSTLEIQRTEQGDSAMYLCASSLGQRDEQFFGPGTRLTVL.

The chain has TRBV5-5 and TRBJ1-1; 7 nucleotides align to TRBD1. Germline loops: CDR1 SGHKS, CDR2 YYEKEE (reference sequence). V dropped 4 bases and J dropped 6; count of bases not matched to a gene: 18. This CDR3 is built from 17 residues. Here the CDR3 DNA reads TGTGCCAGCAGCGGCAACAGGGGAGGCCGAGGTTACGCTGAAGCTTTCTTT. The encoded protein is CASSGNRGGRGYAEAFF.

The gene calls are TRBV5-5 and TRBJ2-3; TRBD1 aligns across 9 bases. The CDR3 has 15 residues. The junction had 8 bases not matched to a gene; V was cut back by 3 bases and J by 6 bases. Germline V gene lookup returns CDR1 SGHKS and CDR2 YYEKEE (reference sequence). CDR3 sequence: CASSWEQGARDTQYF. Written as DNA, the CDR3 is TGTGCCAGCAGCTGGGAACAGGGGGCCCGGGATACGCAGTATTTT. Using reference TRBV5-5 and TRBJ2-3 for the parts outside the CDR3, the full variable domain is DAGVTQSPTHLIKTRGQQVTLRCSPISGHKSVSWYQQVLGQGPQFIFQYYEKEERGRGNFPDRFSARQFPNYSSELNVNALLLGDSALYLCASSWEQGARDTQYFGPGTRLTVL.